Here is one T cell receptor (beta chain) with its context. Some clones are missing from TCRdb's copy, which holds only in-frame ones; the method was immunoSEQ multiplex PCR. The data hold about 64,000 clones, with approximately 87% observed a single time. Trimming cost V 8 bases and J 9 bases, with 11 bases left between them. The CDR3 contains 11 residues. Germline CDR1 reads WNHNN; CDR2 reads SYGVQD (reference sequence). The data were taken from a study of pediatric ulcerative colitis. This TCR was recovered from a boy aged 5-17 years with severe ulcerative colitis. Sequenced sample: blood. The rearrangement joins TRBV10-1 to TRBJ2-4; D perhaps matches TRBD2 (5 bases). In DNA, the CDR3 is TGCGCCAGCTCGGACTCCAGCATTCAGTACTTC. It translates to CASSDSSIQYF.